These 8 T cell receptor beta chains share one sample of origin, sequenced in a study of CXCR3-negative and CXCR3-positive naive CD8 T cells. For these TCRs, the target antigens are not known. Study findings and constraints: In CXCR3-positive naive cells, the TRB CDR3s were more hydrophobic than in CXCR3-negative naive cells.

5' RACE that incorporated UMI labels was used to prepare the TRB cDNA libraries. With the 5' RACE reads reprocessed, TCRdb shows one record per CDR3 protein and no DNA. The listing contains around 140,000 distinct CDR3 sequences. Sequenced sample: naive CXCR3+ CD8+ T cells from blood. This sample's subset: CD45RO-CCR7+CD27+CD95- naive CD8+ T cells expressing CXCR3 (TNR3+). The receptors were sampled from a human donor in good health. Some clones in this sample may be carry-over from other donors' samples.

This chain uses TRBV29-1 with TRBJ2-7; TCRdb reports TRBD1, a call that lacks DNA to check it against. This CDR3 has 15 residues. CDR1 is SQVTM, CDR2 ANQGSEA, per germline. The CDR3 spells CSVDAWGQGVYEQYF.

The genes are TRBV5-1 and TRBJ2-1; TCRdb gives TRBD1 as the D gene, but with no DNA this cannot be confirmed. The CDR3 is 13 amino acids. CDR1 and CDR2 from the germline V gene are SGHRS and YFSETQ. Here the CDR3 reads CASRPDSYNEQFF.

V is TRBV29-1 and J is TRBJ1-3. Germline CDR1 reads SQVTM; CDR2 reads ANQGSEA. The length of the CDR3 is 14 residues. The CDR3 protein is CSVESPSSGNTIYF.

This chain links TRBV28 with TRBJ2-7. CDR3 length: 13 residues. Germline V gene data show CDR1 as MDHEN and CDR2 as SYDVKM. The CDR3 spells CASSFGGPHEQYF.

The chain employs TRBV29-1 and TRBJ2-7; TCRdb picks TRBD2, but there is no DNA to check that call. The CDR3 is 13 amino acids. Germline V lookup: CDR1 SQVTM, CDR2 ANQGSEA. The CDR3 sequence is CSVEGEGSYEQYF.

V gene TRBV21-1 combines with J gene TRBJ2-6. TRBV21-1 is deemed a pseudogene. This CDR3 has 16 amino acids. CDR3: CASSKGQVSGANVLTF.

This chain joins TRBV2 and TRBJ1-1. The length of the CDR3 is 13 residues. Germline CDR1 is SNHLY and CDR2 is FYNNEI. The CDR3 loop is CASSDRPNTEAFF.

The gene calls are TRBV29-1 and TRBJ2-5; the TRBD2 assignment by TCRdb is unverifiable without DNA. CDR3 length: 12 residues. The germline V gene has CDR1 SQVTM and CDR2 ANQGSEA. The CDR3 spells CTSTSIGETQYF.